A single sample gave rise to the 27 T cell receptor beta chains below, sequenced in a study of molecular identifiers for immune sequencing clone quantification. MiXCR, applied by TCRdb to the PCR reads, yields one record per CDR3 protein. The table shows some 590,000 distinct CDR3 sequences, with 25% occurring only once. Sequences were obtained from naive CD8+ T cells from blood, with Jurkat cell RNA spiked in. As to subset: FACS-sorted CD8+CD4-CCR7+CD45RA+ naive T cells. These receptor sequences come from a human donor in good health. Some libraries in this study had Jurkat cell RNA spiked in.

This clonotype was counted ten times or more. The chain is built from TRBV5-1 and TRBJ2-5, with D perhaps matching TRBD1 (5 bases). Germline V CDR1 and CDR2: SGHRS, YFSETQ. CDR3 length: 14 amino acids. Trimming removed 2 bases at V and 4 bases at J, with 12 bases between. CDR3 sequence: CASSFLGLRETQYF. Here the CDR3 DNA reads TGCGCCAGCAGCTTTCTGGGGCTAAGAGAGACCCAGTACTTC.

As regards this clonotype: A read error is possible here, since a much larger clone lies one base away. This sequence joins TRBV7-9 and TRBJ2-3, with 7 positions matching TRBD1. Looked up from germline, CDR1 is SEHNR and CDR2 is FQNEAQ (reference sequence). This CDR3 has 16 residues. V trimming: 5 bases; J trimming: 4 bases; junction bases outside the gene matches: 12. The CDR3: CASSRKDRVWPDTQYF. The CDR3 DNA follows: TGTGCCAGCAGCCGCAAAGACAGGGTATGGCCAGATACGCAGTATTTT.

This clonotype was seen at least ten times. J is TRBJ2-5 and V is TRBV13; possible D gene TRBD1, 5 bases. In germline, CDR1 is PRHDT, CDR2 FYEKMQ (reference sequence). The CDR3 is 11 residues long. V gave up 8 bases and J gave up 6 bases, with 10 bases separating them. CDR3 amino acids: CASQGTKTQYF. The CDR3 nucleotides read TGTGCCAGCCAGGGAACGAAGACCCAGTACTTC.

CDR3 residues: CASSFGRVGSEKLFF. The CDR3 nucleotides are TGTGCCAGCAGCTTCGGGAGAGTTGGGAGTGAAAAACTGTTTTTT. The V and J genes are TRBV7-8 and TRBJ1-4; D is undetermined. Germline CDR1 and CDR2: SGHVS and FQNEAQ. The CDR3 consists of 15 residues. The V end lost 3 bases, the J end lost 7 bases, and 15 bases lay between the germline ends.

This clonotype was seen at least ten times. The chain combines TRBV4-1 with TRBJ2-7; 8 nucleotides line up with TRBD2. V gave up 0 bases and J gave up 2 bases; unmatched junction bases: 6. Germline assignment: CDR1 MGHRA and CDR2 YSYEKL. The CDR3 consists of 16 residues. CDR3: CASSQEKAGGAYEQYF. The CDR3 DNA sequence: TGCGCCAGCAGCCAAGAAAAGGCGGGGGGTGCCTACGAGCAGTACTTC.

In the case of this clonotype: Relative to the germline gene, one junction end is altered; a read error may explain this. The chain links TRBV20-1 to TRBJ1-4, with D possibly TRBD1 on 5 matching bases. This CDR3 has 12 amino acids. Germline V gene data show CDR1 as DFQATT and CDR2 as SNEGSKA (reference sequence). This chain's CDR3 is CSAKARTPQVDF. In nucleotides, the CDR3 is TGCAGTGCTAAGGCTAGGACACCCCAAGTGGATTTT.

At least ten counts were recorded for this clonotype. This chain joins TRBV24-1 and TRBJ2-1; D unresolved. This CDR3 comprises 14 residues. Germline V gives CDR1 KGHDR, CDR2 SFDVKD. Trimming removed 0 bases from V and 7 bases from J, with 9 bases in between. The CDR3 is CATSDLGATNEQFF. The CDR3 nucleotides read TGTGCCACCAGTGATTTGGGCGCCACAAATGAGCAGTTCTTC.

As regards this clonotype: Lacking the conserved final phenylalanine or tryptophan, this CDR3 likely reflects a read error. This rearrangement joins TRBV12-3 or TRBV12-4 to TRBJ2-5, with unresolved D. The V end was cut by 8 bases, the J end by 2 bases, with 15 bases between. The CDR3 loop spans 14 amino acids. In nucleotides, the CDR3 is TGTGCCAGCTCCCTCCAGTTTCGGCAAGAGACCCAGTACTCC. This translates into CASSLQFRQETQYS.

The V and J genes are TRBV29-1 and TRBJ2-7, with 7 positions matching TRBD1. The CDR3 length is 13 residues. V shed 4 bases, J shed 5 bases, and the junction held 8 bases outside the gene matches. CDR1 and CDR2 (germline): SQVTM, ANQGSEA. The CDR3 coding sequence is TGCAGCGTTGTGGGTCAGGGGGTCGACGAGCAGTACTTC. Its translation is CSVVGQGVDEQYF.

V gene TRBV20-1 combines with J gene TRBJ2-7, with D maybe TRBD1 (7 bases). V dropped 4 bases and J dropped 0 bases, with 16 bases sitting between them. Per germline, CDR1 DFQATT and CDR2 SNEGSKA (reference sequence). The CDR3 is 15 amino acids. In DNA form, the CDR3 reads TGCAGTGCTACCAGGGGGGCCGACAGCTCCTACGAGCAGTACTTC. Its protein product is CSATRGADSSYEQYF.

The table lists this clonotype with a few counts. The chain is built from TRBV6-6 and TRBJ2-7; D gene uncertain. Trimming removed 7 bases from V and 3 bases from J, with 4 bases in between. The CDR3 contains 10 residues. Germline V gives CDR1 MNHNY, CDR2 SVGAGI (reference sequence). The CDR3 here is CASKDYEQYF. The CDR3 DNA reads TGTGCCAGCAAGGACTACGAGCAGTACTTC.

This chain links TRBV9 with TRBJ2-3; TRBD2 might be the D (7 bases). CDR1 is SGDLS, CDR2 YYNGEE, per germline. The V gene lost 3 bases and the J gene lost 0 bases, with 8 bases spanning the gap. The CDR3 sequence is 14 residues long. The CDR3 coding sequence is TGTGCCAGCAGCGGGGGGGGCAGCACAGATACGCAGTATTTT. This codes for CASSGGGSTDTQYF.

About this clonotype: Since a much larger clone is just one base distant, this may be a read error. The rearrangement joins TRBV5-1 to TRBJ2-5, with TRBD2 as a possible D gene (5 bases). CDR3 size: 15 residues. The V end was cut by 4 bases, the J end by 5 bases, with 18 bases between. In germline, CDR1 is SGHRS, CDR2 YFSETQ. The CDR3 DNA follows: TGCGCCAGCAGCGTACTGGACTCGATGAGGGAGACCCAGTACTTC. This translates into CASSVLDSMRETQYF. The full variable domain, with the rest looked up from reference TRBV5-1 and TRBJ2-5, is KAGVTQTPRYLIKTRGQQVTLSCSPISGHRSVSWYQQTPGQGLQFLFEYFSETQRNKGNFPGRFSGRQFSNSRSEMNVSTLELGDSALYLCASSVLDSMRETQYFGPGTRLLVL.

This clonotype came up a few times. The chain is built from TRBV28 and TRBJ2-2; 11 nucleotides align to TRBD2. Germline CDR1 MDHEN, CDR2 SYDVKM. The V segment lost 0 bases and the J segment 5 bases; nucleotides outside the gene matches: 2. The CDR3 is 16 residues long. The CDR3: CASSLWASGRTGELFF. The CDR3 coding sequence is TGTGCCAGCAGTTTATGGGCTAGCGGGAGGACCGGGGAGCTGTTTTTT.

J is TRBJ2-1 and V is TRBV20-1, with unresolved D. Trimming removed 4 bases from V and 6 bases from J, with 16 bases in between. The CDR3 has 14 residues. Germline lookup yields CDR1 DFQATT and CDR2 SNEGSKA (reference sequence). CDR3 sequence (DNA): TGCAGTGCTATAAGTGAGGCCCAGCCCAATGAGCAGTTCTTC. Its translation: CSAISEAQPNEQFF.

The chain joins TRBV13 to TRBJ2-4; D tentatively reads TRBD1 or TRBD2 (5 bases each). The ends were cut back, 5 bases at V and 2 bases at J, with 28 bases in the middle. The CDR3 contains 20 residues. Germline lookup yields CDR1 PRHDT and CDR2 FYEKMQ (reference sequence). The CDR3 coding sequence is TGTGCCAGCAGCACCTCATATGGAGCTGGCGCGAGGGGTACCAAAAACATTCAGTACTTC. This sequence encodes CASSTSYGAGARGTKNIQYF.

This clonotype has a count of ten or more. V usage is TRBV5-1 and J usage is TRBJ2-7; D is possibly TRBD1 (6 bases). Between the trimmed V and J ends, which lost 3 bases and 0 bases, there was a span of 7 bases. CDR3 size: 13 residues. Germline lookup yields CDR1 SGHRS and CDR2 YFSETQ. The CDR3 loop is CASSWDNSYEQYF. CDR3 nucleotides: TGCGCCAGCAGCTGGGACAACTCCTACGAGCAGTACTTC.

The gene calls are TRBV9 and TRBJ2-7, with 7 bases identical to TRBD1. The junction had 6 bases not matched to a gene; V was cut back by 3 bases and J by 3 bases. The CDR3 spans 14 residues. In germline, CDR1 is SGDLS, CDR2 YYNGEE. The CDR3 nucleotides are TGTGCCAGCAGCGCTGCGGACAGGTTCTACGAGCAGTACTTC. Translated, it gives CASSAADRFYEQYF.

A word on this clonotype: A much larger clone is a single base away; this may be a read error. DNA of the CDR3: TGTGTCACCAGCAGAGATCGTGCGGGACAGGACTACACCGGGGAGCTGTTTTTT. Translated: CVTSRDRAGQDYTGELFF. The J gene is TRBJ2-2, the V gene TRBV15; 8 bases align to TRBD1. The CDR3 has 18 amino acids. Looked up from germline, CDR1 is LNHNV and CDR2 is YYDKDF (reference sequence).

This clonotype was recorded many times. The chain links TRBV20-1 to TRBJ2-7; TRBD1 matches 8 bases. This CDR3 is built from 13 residues. In germline, CDR1 is DFQATT, CDR2 SNEGSKA (reference sequence). The V gene end was trimmed by 1 base and the J gene end by 5 bases; junction bases not matched to a gene: 4. The CDR3 is CSARGQGAHEQYF. The CDR3, as DNA: TGCAGTGCTAGAGGGCAGGGGGCCCACGAGCAGTACTTC.

This clonotype showed up just a few times. The chain carries TRBV27 and TRBJ2-5; TRBD1 or TRBD2 may be the D gene (5 bases each). The length of the CDR3 is 15 residues. The germline gives CDR1 MNHEY, CDR2 SMNVEV (reference sequence). The V end lost 5 bases, the J end lost 4 bases, and 17 bases lay between the germline ends. The CDR3 loop is CASSRTQGVAETQYF. CDR3 DNA sequence: TGTGCCAGCAGTAGAACTCAGGGAGTGGCAGAGACCCAGTACTTC.

The rearrangement uses TRBV28 and TRBJ1-1; D uncertain. This CDR3 is built from 16 residues. V was trimmed by 1 base and J by 0 bases, leaving 12 bases between them. Germline V gene data show CDR1 as MDHEN and CDR2 as SYDVKM. Written as DNA, the CDR3 is TGTGCCAGCAGTTTATCTTTAAGTGAAGTGAACACTGAAGCTTTCTTT. This encodes CASSLSLSEVNTEAFF.

To note about this clonotype: A much larger clone lies a single base off, so this may be a read error. The chain uses TRBV10-3 and TRBJ2-5; possible D gene TRBD1, 5 bases. V lost 0 bases to trimming and J lost 7 bases, with 15 bases between them. The CDR3 runs to 15 residues. CDR1 and CDR2 (germline): ENHRY, SYGVKD. The CDR3 is CAISESRVGEATQYF. The CDR3 coding sequence is TGTGCCATCAGTGAGTCCAGAGTAGGGGAAGCGACCCAGTACTTC.

This chain joins TRBV4-2 and TRBJ2-7, with a possible D match to TRBD2 (6 bases). CDR3 length: 14 amino acids. V dropped 0 bases and J dropped 5 bases, with 11 bases sitting between them. Per the germline V gene, CDR1 is LGHNA and CDR2 is YNFKEQ. The CDR3 DNA is TGTGCCAGCAGCCAAGATGGAGGGGCGAACGAGCAGTACTTC. Its protein product is CASSQDGGANEQYF.

This clonotype appeared many times. The chain carries TRBV6-6 and TRBJ1-5; unclear D gene. CDR1 MNHNY and CDR2 SVGAGI come from the germline V gene (reference sequence). V gave up 5 bases and J gave up 3 bases, with 11 bases separating them. The CDR3 runs to 14 residues. CDR3 in amino acids: CASSPNLHNQPQHF. CDR3 nucleotides: TGTGCCAGCAGTCCGAACCTTCACAATCAGCCCCAGCATTTT.

The sample holds many counts of this clonotype. This chain links TRBV4-1 with TRBJ1-1; the D gene is possibly TRBD1 (6 bases). The CDR3 sequence is 14 residues long. From germline, CDR1 is MGHRA and CDR2 YSYEKL. Trimming left V 3 bases short and J 3 bases short, with 11 bases between. In nucleotides, the CDR3 is TGCGCCAGCAGCCATTCTACAGGGTACACTGAAGCTTTCTTT. It specifies CASSHSTGYTEAFF.

A remark on this clonotype: It may be a read error: a sequence one base away is much more abundant. The chain employs TRBV12-3 or TRBV12-4 and TRBJ2-5, with D unresolved. There are 12 residues in the CDR3. The ends were cut back, 4 bases at V and 4 bases at J, with 7 bases in the middle. CDR3 DNA: TGTGCCAGCAGTTACGATCTAGAGACCCAGTACTTC. Translation gives CASSYDLETQYF.